The 8 T cell receptor beta chains below all came from one sample that was sequenced in a study of beta chain features in type 1 diabetes. Whole-study findings and limits: Shortening that was moderate but significant affected the TCRB CDR3s of Type 1 diabetes patients in all four CD4+ subsets.

Since all of the isolated RNA was reverse transcribed, expressed TCRB transcripts were what got sequenced. The method was immunoSEQ multiplex PCR; TCRdb's version includes in-frame clones alone and lacks a portion of them. The sample records some 25,000 clones, 56% being singletons. For these TCRs, the target antigens are not known. The sequenced sample was Tregs from blood. The receptors here all came from a young woman with type 1 diabetes.

V usage is TRBV6-1 and J usage is TRBJ1-5; D is ambiguous. Looked up from germline, CDR1 is MNHNS and CDR2 is SASEGT. Deletions cut 3 bases from V and 0 bases from J, with 3 bases between. CDR3 length: 13 residues. The CDR3, as DNA: TGTGCCAGCAGTGACTATAGCAATCAGCCCCAGCATTTT. This sequence encodes CASSDYSNQPQHF.

The rearrangement joins TRBV28 to TRBJ2-7; D might be TRBD1 (5 bases). The V end was cut by 5 bases, the J end by 3 bases, with 17 bases between. The CDR3 runs to 15 residues. Germline V gene sequence: CDR1 MDHEN, CDR2 SYDVKM. The CDR3 DNA is TGTGCCAGCAGTCCCCCCGCAGGGTTCCACTACGAGCAGTACTTC. This encodes CASSPPAGFHYEQYF.

Details on this clone: The junction and the germline gene differ at one end; a read error may be behind it. V usage is TRBV7-2 and J usage is TRBJ2-5, with D possibly being TRBD2 (6 bases). The CDR3 consists of 15 residues. The germline CDR1 and CDR2 sequences are SGHTA and FQGNSA. The DNA of the CDR3 is TGTGCCGGCAGCTCGGGGCTTCGGAGGGGAGAGACCCAGTACTTC. It is translated as CAGSSGLRRGETQYF. The complete variable domain, with remaining parts taken from reference TRBV7-2 and TRBJ2-5, reads GAGVSQSPSNKVTEKGKDVELRCDPISGHTALYWYRQSLGQGLEFLIYFQGNSAPDKSGLPSDRFSAERTGGSVSTLTIQRTQQEDSAVYLCAGSSGLRRGETQYFGPGTRLLVL.

The chain couples TRBV27 to TRBJ2-4; weak D call: TRBD2 (6 bases). CDR3 length equals 15 residues. The V and J ends lost 3 bases and 3 bases respectively, with 12 bases between them. CDR1 is MNHEY, CDR2 SMNVEV, per germline (reference sequence). The CDR3 nucleotides read TGTGCCAGCAGTTTTACGGGGGTGGGCAAAAACATTCAGTACTTC. It is translated as CASSFTGVGKNIQYF.

V usage is TRBV10-3 and J usage is TRBJ2-7; 7 nucleotides line up with TRBD1. V gave up 10 bases and J gave up 7 bases; unmatched junction bases: 13. The CDR3 extends over 13 amino acids. Germline CDR1 ENHRY, CDR2 SYGVKD. The CDR3 nucleotides are TGTGCCACCCGGAGTACAGGGGTGGGGGAGCAGTACGTC. Protein product: CATRSTGVGEQYV.

The genes are TRBV5-4 and TRBJ2-7; 7 bases line up with TRBD1. CDR3 length equals 13 residues. The V segment lost 4 bases and the J segment 3 bases; nucleotides outside the gene matches: 4. Germline CDR1 and CDR2: SGHNT and YYREEE (reference sequence). This CDR3 is CASSRDSYYEQYV. CDR3 sequence (DNA): TGTGCCAGCAGCCGGGACAGTTACTACGAGCAGTACGTC.

In nucleotides, the CDR3 is TGTGCCAGCAGCGGAGACGGAACCCTTGGCACTGAAGCTTTCTTT. Protein sequence: CASSGDGTLGTEAFF. This rearrangement joins TRBV5-6 to TRBJ1-1, with D unclear. Trimming shortened V by 4 bases and J by 4 bases, and 17 bases separated the two germline ends. The CDR3 runs to 15 residues. In germline, CDR1 is SGHDT, CDR2 YYEEEE.

The table lists this clone with a few counts. The chain is built from TRBV5-4 and TRBJ2-2, with 10 bases aligning to TRBD2. Trimming took 3 bases from V and 1 from J; bases not matched to a gene: 9. From germline, CDR1 is SGHNT and CDR2 YYREEE (reference sequence). The length of the CDR3 is 18 residues. CDR3 protein: CASSSGLAVGLNTGELFF. The CDR3, as DNA: TGTGCCAGCAGCTCTGGACTAGCGGTCGGACTGAACACCGGGGAGCTGTTTTTT.